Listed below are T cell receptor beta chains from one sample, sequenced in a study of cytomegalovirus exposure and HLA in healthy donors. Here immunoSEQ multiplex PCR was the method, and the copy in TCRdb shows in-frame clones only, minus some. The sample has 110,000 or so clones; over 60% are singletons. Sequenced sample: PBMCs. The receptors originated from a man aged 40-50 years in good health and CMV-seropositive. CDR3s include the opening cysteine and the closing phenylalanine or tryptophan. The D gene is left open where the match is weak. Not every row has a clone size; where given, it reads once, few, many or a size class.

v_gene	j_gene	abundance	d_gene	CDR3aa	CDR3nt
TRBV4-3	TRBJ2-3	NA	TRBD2	CASSQGAAGVGTDTQYF	TGCGCCAGCAGCCAAGGGGCAGCGGGGGTTGGCACAGATACGCAGTATTTT
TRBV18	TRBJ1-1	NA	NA	CASSPRQGSLDTEAFF	TGTGCCAGCTCACCACGCCAGGGGAGTCTGGACACTGAAGCTTTCTTT
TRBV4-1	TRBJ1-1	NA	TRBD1	CASSQVTGAVNTEAFF	TGCGCCAGCAGCCAAGTGACAGGGGCGGTGAACACTGAAGCTTTCTTT
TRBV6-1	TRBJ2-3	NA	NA	CASRGSEGTDTQYF	TGTGCCAGCAGAGGTAGCGAAGGAACAGATACGCAGTATTTT
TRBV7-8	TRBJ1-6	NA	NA	CASSQRLTGSPLHF	TGTGCCAGCAGCCAAAGACTGACGGGGTCCCCCCTCCACTTT
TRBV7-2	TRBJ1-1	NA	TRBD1	CASSLARQGARVNTEAFF	TGTGCCAGCAGCTTAGCGCGTCAGGGGGCGAGGGTGAACACTGAAGCTTTCTTT
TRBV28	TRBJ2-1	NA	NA	CASTAGYVSEQFF	TGTGCCAGCACGGCAGGGTACGTGTCTGAGCAGTTCTTC
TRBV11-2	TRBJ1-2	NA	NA	CASSLEGYGYTF	TGTGCCAGCAGCTTGGAGGGCTATGGCTACACCTTC
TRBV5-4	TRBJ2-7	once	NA	CASSPRGDSYEQYF	TGTGCCAGCAGCCCACGAGGGGACTCCTACGAGCAGTACTTC
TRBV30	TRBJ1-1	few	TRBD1	CACQAGGGLWGTEAFF	TGTGCCTGTCAGGCAGGGGGCGGCTTATGGGGCACTGAAGCTTTCTTT
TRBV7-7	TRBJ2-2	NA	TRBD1	CASAKGQGTGELFF	TGTGCTAGCGCTAAGGGACAGGGGACCGGGGAGCTGTTTTTT
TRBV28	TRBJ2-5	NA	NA	CASSLPRPQETQYF	TGTGCCAGCAGTTTGCCCAGGCCGCAAGAGACCCAGTACTTC
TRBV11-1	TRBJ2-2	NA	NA	CASSSTGLSGELFF	TGTGCCAGCAGTTCGACAGGTCTGAGCGGGGAGCTGTTTTTT
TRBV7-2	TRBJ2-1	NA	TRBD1	CASILTGTGLNEQFF	TGTGCCAGCATCTTGACCGGGACAGGGCTCAATGAGCAGTTCTTC
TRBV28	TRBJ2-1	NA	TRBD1	CASSLGRGLSSYNEQFF	TGTGCCAGCAGTTTGGGCAGGGGGCTTAGCTCCTACAATGAGCAGTTCTTC
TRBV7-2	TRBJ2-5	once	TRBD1	CASSLWGQGQETQYF	TGTGCCAGCAGCTTATGGGGACAGGGGCAAGAGACCCAGTACTTC
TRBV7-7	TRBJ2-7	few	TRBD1	CASSLGTASYEQYF	TGTGCTAGCAGCTTGGGGACAGCAAGCTACGAGCAGTACTTC
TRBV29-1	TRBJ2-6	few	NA	CSTKSSGANVLTF	TGCAGCACCAAGAGCTCTGGGGCCAACGTCCTGACTTTC
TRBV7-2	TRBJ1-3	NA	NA	CASSSRTDRGTIYF	TGTGCCAGCAGCTCCCGGACCGACCGGGGCACCATATATTTT
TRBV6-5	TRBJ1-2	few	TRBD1	CASSSQGGSDGYTF	TGTGCCAGCAGTTCCCAGGGGGGATCTGATGGCTACACCTTC
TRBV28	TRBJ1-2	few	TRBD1	CASSSLRGPTYGYTF	TGTGCCAGCAGTTCCCTCAGGGGGCCTACCTATGGCTACACCTTC
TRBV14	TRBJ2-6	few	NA	CASSHLQWFQTDEANVLTF	TGTGCCAGCAGCCATCTCCAATGGTTCCAGACTGATGAGGCCAACGTCCTGACTTTC
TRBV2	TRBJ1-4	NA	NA	CASSKTGTTNEKLFF	TGTGCCAGCAGTAAAACAGGGACCACTAATGAAAAACTGTTTTTT
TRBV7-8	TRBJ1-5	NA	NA	CASSQGTYSNQPQHF	TGTGCCAGCAGCCAGGGGACGTATAGCAATCAGCCCCAGCATTTT
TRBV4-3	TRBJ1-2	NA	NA	CASSRGNYGGPNYGYTF	TGCGCCAGCAGTAGGGGGAATTACGGGGGGCCTAACTATGGCTACACCTTC
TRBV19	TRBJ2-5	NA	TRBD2	CASSQGTSGEATQYF	TGTGCCAGTAGCCAAGGGACTAGCGGGGAGGCGACCCAGTACTTC
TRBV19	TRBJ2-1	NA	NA	CASSIPPRYNEQFF	TGTGCCAGTAGTATCCCCCCCCGCTACAATGAGCAGTTCTTC
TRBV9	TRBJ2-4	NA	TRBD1	CASSAGQAAKNSQYF	TGTGCCAGCAGCGCCGGACAGGCGGCCAAAAACAGTCAGTACTTC
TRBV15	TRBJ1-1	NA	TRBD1	CATLLPGGTEAFF	TGTGCCACCCTTCTCCCAGGGGGCACTGAAGCTTTCTTT
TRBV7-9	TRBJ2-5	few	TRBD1	CASRSGTGKETQYF	TGTGCCAGCAGGTCCGGGACAGGGAAAGAGACCCAGTACTTC
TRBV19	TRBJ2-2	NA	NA	CASSTRNRVRNTGELFF	TGTGCCAGTAGTACGCGGAACAGGGTGAGGAACACCGGGGAGCTGTTTTTT
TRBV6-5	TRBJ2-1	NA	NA	CASGWAGSYNEQFF	TGTGCCAGCGGCTGGGCGGGTTCCTACAATGAGCAGTTCTTC
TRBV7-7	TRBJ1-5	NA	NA	CASSQTLNQPQHF	TGTGCTAGCAGCCAAACCCTAAATCAGCCCCAGCATTTT
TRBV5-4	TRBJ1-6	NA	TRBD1	CASSLGGQGMAGNSPLHF	TGTGCCAGCAGCTTGGGGGGACAGGGTATGGCGGGTAATTCACCCCTCCACTTT
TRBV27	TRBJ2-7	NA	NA	CASSSTNPYEQYF	TGTGCCAGCAGTTCCACCAATCCCTACGAGCAGTACTTC
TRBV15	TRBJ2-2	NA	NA	CATSRGAGELFF	TGTGCCACCAGCAGAGGCGCCGGGGAGCTGTTTTTT
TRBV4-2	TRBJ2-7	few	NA	CASSQEETVALAYEQYF	TGTGCCAGCAGCCAAGAGGAGACCGTGGCACTAGCCTACGAGCAGTACTTC
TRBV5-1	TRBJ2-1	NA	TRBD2	CASSRGDQYNEQFF	TGCGCCAGCAGCCGGGGGGACCAATACAATGAGCAGTTCTTC
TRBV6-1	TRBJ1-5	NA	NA	CASSESSGGSWSNQPQHF	TGTGCCAGCAGTGAAAGTTCGGGGGGATCTTGGAGCAATCAGCCCCAGCATTTT
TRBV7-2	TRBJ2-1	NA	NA	CASSLGPPQEQFF	TGTGCCAGCAGCTTAGGGCCTCCCCAGGAGCAGTTCTTC
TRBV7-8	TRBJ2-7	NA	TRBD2	CASSLVFGTSGGNYEQYF	TGTGCCAGCAGCTTAGTGTTTGGGACTAGCGGGGGAAACTACGAGCAGTACTTC
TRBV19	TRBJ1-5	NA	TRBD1	CASSQGVGNQPQHF	TGTGCCAGTAGCCAGGGGGTTGGCAATCAGCCCCAGCATTTT